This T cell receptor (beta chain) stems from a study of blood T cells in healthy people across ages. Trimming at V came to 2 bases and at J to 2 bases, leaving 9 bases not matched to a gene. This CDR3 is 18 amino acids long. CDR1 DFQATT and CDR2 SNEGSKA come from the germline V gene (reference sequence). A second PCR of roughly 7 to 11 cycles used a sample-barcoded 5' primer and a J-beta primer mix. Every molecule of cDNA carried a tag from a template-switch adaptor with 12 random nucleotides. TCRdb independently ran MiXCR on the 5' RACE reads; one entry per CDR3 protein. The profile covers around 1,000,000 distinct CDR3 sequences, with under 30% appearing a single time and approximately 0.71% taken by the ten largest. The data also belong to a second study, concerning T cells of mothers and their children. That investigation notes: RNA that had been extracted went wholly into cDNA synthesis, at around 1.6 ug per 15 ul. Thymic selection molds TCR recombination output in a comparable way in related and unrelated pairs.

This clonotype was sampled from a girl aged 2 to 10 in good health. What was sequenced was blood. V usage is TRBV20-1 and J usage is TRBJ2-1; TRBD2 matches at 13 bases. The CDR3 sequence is CSARSWTSGSGTYNEQFF. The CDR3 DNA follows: TGCAGTGCTAGATCTTGGACTAGCGGGAGTGGGACCTACAATGAGCAGTTCTTC.